This T cell receptor beta chain originates from a study of control samples from healthy donors and cancer patients. V lost 0 bases and J 7 bases, leaving 16 bases between the germline ends. There are 15 residues in the CDR3. Per the germline V gene, CDR1 is SGHRS and CDR2 is YFSETQ. Sequencing was performed with immunoSEQ multiplex PCR; in TCRdb, only in-frame clones are kept and a portion is missing. The sample yields about 80,000 clones, roughly nine tenths seen once. The gene calls are TRBV5-1 and TRBJ2-5; D could derive from TRBD1 or TRBD2 (5 bases each). Material: blood. This TCR was sampled from a man aged 45-65 years in good health. In DNA, the CDR3 is TGCGCCAGCAGCTTGGTGGTCCAGGGAGATGGGACCCAGTACTTC. Translated: CASSLVVQGDGTQYF.